A selection of T cell receptor beta chains follows, all from one sample in a study of T cell repertoires in ileal Crohn's disease. TCRdb keeps only in-frame clones here, not all; method: immunoSEQ multiplex PCR. The sample has more than 9,000 clones; about 80% are singletons. Source material: ileal tissue. These receptors originate from an adult with Crohn's disease. Each CDR3 is given with its conserved first and last residue. D genes are given only for firm matches. Clone sizes are given selectively: once, few, many, or a class where the clone is expanded.

V	size	J	D	DNA	CDR3
TRBV11-1	.	TRBJ2-5	TRBD2	TGTGCCAGCAGCCTCGGCGGGACTAGCGGTGAGACCCAGTACTTC	CASSLGGTSGETQYF
TRBV18	.	TRBJ2-2	.	TGTGCCAGCTCACCAAAATCGGGACATCCCACCGGGGAGCTGTTTTTT	CASSPKSGHPTGELFF
TRBV7-2	.	TRBJ2-7	.	TGTGCCAGCAGCTCAGGCCACGGAAACGAGCAGTACTTC	CASSSGHGNEQYF
TRBV7-2	.	TRBJ1-1	.	TGTGCCAGCAGCTTGGGGCAGGGCCGGACTGAAGCTTTCTTT	CASSLGQGRTEAFF
TRBV10-2	.	TRBJ2-7	.	TGCGCCAGCACTCTGAGCGTAGCCTACGAGCAGTACTTC	CASTLSVAYEQYF
TRBV7-6	few	TRBJ1-4	.	TGTGCCAGCAGCCGCCGACAGGCTAATGAAAAACTGTTTTTT	CASSRRQANEKLFF
TRBV6-1	.	TRBJ1-1	.	TGTGCCAGCAGTCAAATCGCTATGAACACTGAAGCTTTCTTT	CASSQIAMNTEAFF
TRBV28	.	TRBJ1-1	.	TGTGCCAGCAGTTTAACCCGCCAGGCAGGGTATAGATACATGAACACTGAAGCTTTCTTT	CASSLTRQAGYRYMNTEAFF
TRBV27	.	TRBJ2-5	TRBD2	TGTGCCAGCAGTCGGCGGGAGACCCAAGAGACCCAGTACTTC	CASSRRETQETQYF
TRBV5-1	once	TRBJ2-3	TRBD1	TGCGCCAGCAGCTTGGCCCAGGGGGCAACGACAGATACGCAGTATTTT	CASSLAQGATTDTQYF
TRBV7-8	.	TRBJ2-7	TRBD1	TGTGCCAGCAGCTTAAGAGGACAGGTCGGCTACGAGCAGTACTTC	CASSLRGQVGYEQYF
TRBV11-3	.	TRBJ2-7	.	TGTGCCAGCAGCTTAGAGGGGGCAGAGCACGAGCAGTACTTC	CASSLEGAEHEQYF
TRBV28	few	TRBJ2-7	TRBD1	TGTGCCAGCATCGACCGGGACAGGGGCCTCTTTGACGAGCAGTACTTC	CASIDRDRGLFDEQYF
TRBV2	once	TRBJ1-1	.	TGTGCCAGCATCCTAGGGGTCATGAACACTGAAGCTTTCTTT	CASILGVMNTEAFF
TRBV28	.	TRBJ2-3	.	TGTGCCAGCAGGAGGGCGGGGGCTGGTGATACGCAGTATTTT	CASRRAGAGDTQYF
TRBV2	.	TRBJ2-1	TRBD2	TGTGCCAGCAGTGATATTAGCGGGAGGTCCCATGAGCAGTTCTTC	CASSDISGRSHEQFF
TRBV5-1	.	TRBJ2-7	.	TGCGCCAGCAGCTACCCGGACAACTGGGAGCAGTACTTC	CASSYPDNWEQYF
TRBV28	.	TRBJ2-3	TRBD1	TGTGCCAGCAGTGTGGGACAGACTAGCACAGATACGCAGTATTTT	CASSVGQTSTDTQYF
TRBV10-3	.	TRBJ2-3	TRBD2	TGTGCCATCAGTGAAGAGCGGGAGGGTACGCAGTATTTT	CAISEEREGTQYF
TRBV7-9	.	TRBJ1-6	TRBD1	TGTGCCTACGGGGACAGGGCGAACTCGAATTCACCCCTCCACTTT	CAYGDRANSNSPLHF
TRBV5-1	few	TRBJ2-2	.	TGCGCCAGCAGCTTAGGGAGCCCGAACACCGGGGAGCTGTTTTTT	CASSLGSPNTGELFF
TRBV5-1	.	TRBJ2-1	TRBD2	TGCGCCAGCAGTCCCGGGACTAGCGGGGGTAATGAGCAGTTCTTC	CASSPGTSGGNEQFF
TRBV11-2	once	TRBJ1-6	.	TGTGCCAGCAGCTTATATCCTCTAAGCTCCTATAATTCACCCCTCCACTTT	CASSLYPLSSYNSPLHF
TRBV13	.	TRBJ2-2	.	TGTGCCAGCAGCTCGGAGACCGGGGAGCTGTTTTTT	CASSSETGELFF
TRBV6-4	.	TRBJ2-1	TRBD1	TGTGCCAGCAGTGACACCCAACGCACAGGGGTGGGTGAGCAGTTCTTC	CASSDTQRTGVGEQFF
TRBV7-9	.	TRBJ1-4	TRBD1	TGTGCCAGCAGCTATGGGACAGGGTGGGAAAAACTGTTTTTT	CASSYGTGWEKLFF
TRBV6-5	.	TRBJ1-6	TRBD1	TGTGCCAGCAGTTACGGGGACAGGAATAATTCACCCCTCCACTTT	CASSYGDRNNSPLHF
TRBV2	.	TRBJ2-1	TRBD2	TGTGCCAGCACCCTAGCGGGAACCTACAATGAGCAGTTCTTC	CASTLAGTYNEQFF
TRBV5-1	.	TRBJ1-2	.	TGCGCCAGCAGCTTGAGCGGGGACCCGCTTGGCTACACCTTC	CASSLSGDPLGYTF
TRBV5-6	.	TRBJ2-7	.	TGTGCCAGCAGCTTGGGGACGGACACCTACGAGCAGTACTTC	CASSLGTDTYEQYF